The clone carrying this T cell receptor beta chain was recorded many times. The CDR3 has 16 amino acids. With 3 bases removed from V and 4 bases from J, the gap between germline ends came to 15 bases. This sample is drawn from a study of regulatory T cells in long-lasting Graves disease. Building of the TCR beta libraries involved iRepertoire HTBI primers and Arm-PCR of CDR3 regions. In TCRdb, the multiplex PCR reads were re-called with MiXCR into one record per CDR3 protein. The sample contains about 540,000 distinct CDR3 sequences, roughly 14% of which appear only once. Stated time point: newly diagnosed GD, antithyroid drugs for less than 3 months. The TCR library was made from RNA extracted from PBMCs. The sample was also reused in another study, on T cells in Graves' hyperthyroidism and ophthalmopathy. That work states: Each patient was aged 18 to 65 and had newly diagnosed hyperthyroidism of under 2 months' duration.

This chain joins TRBV12-3 or TRBV12-4 and TRBJ2-2; D is possibly TRBD1 (6 bases). The TCR comes from a man aged 30 to 45 with Graves disease. The sequenced sample was peripheral blood mononuclear cells (PBMCs), obtained at new diagnosis, from a patient treated with antithyroid drugs. CDR3 protein: CASSFPARGGTGELFF. CDR3 DNA: TGTGCCAGCAGTTTCCCCGCCAGGGGTGGCACCGGGGAGCTGTTTTTT.